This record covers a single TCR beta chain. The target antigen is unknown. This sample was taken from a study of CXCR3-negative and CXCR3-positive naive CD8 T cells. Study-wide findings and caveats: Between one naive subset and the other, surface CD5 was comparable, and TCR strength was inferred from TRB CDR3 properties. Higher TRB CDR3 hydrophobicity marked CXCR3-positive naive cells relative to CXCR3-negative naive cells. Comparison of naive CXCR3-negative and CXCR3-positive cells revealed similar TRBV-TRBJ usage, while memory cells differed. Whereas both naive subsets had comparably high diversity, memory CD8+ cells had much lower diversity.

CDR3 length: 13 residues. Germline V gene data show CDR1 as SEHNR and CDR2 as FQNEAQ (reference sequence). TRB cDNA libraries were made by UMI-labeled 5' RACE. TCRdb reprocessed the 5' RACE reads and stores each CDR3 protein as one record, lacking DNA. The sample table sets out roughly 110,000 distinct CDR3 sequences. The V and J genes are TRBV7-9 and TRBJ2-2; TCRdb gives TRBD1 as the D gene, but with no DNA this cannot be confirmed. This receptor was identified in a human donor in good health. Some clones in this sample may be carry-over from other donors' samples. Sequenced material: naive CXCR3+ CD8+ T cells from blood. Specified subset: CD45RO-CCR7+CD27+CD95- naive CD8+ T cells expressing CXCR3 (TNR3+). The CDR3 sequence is CASSPGFTGELFF.